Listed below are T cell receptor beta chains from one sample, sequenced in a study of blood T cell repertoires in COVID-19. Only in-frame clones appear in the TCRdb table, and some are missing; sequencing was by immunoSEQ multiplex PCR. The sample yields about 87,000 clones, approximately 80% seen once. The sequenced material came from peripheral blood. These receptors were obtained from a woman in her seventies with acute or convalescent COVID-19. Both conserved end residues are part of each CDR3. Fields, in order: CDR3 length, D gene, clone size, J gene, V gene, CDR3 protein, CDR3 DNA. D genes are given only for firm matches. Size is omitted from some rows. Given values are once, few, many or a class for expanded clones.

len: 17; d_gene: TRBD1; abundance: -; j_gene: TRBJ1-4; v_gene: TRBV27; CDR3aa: CASSTLQGRGLFGKLFF; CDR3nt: TGTGCCAGCAGTACGCTACAGGGGAGAGGGCTCTTTGGAAAACTGTTTTTT
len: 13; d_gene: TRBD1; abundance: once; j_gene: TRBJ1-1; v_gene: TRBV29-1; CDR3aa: CSVEEGQGMIAFF; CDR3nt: TGCAGCGTTGAAGAGGGACAGGGAATGATAGCTTTCTTT
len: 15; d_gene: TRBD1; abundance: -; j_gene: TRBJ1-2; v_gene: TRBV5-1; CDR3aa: CASSLGGQARYGYTF; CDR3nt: TGCGCCAGCAGCTTGGGGGGACAGGCCCGTTATGGCTACACCTTC
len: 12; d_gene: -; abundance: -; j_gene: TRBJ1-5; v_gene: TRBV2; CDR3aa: CASSARNQPQHF; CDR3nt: TGTGCCAGCAGCGCTAGAAATCAGCCCCAGCATTTT
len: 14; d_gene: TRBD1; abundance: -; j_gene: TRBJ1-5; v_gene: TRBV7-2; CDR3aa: CASSQYDRGQPQHF; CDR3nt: TGTGCCAGCAGCCAATATGACAGGGGTCAGCCCCAGCATTTT
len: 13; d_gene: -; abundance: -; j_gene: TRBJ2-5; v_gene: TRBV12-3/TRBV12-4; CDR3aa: CASSLTGMETQYF; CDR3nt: TGTGCCAGCAGTTTAACAGGAATGGAGACCCAGTACTTC
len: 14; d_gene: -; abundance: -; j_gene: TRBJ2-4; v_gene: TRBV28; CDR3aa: CASSPPGGKNIQYF; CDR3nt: TGTGCCAGCAGCCCCCCTGGGGGGAAAAACATTCAGTACTTC
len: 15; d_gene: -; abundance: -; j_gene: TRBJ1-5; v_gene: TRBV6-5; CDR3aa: CASSYNSDSNQPQHF; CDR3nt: TGTGCCAGCAGTTACAACAGTGATAGCAATCAGCCCCAGCATTTT
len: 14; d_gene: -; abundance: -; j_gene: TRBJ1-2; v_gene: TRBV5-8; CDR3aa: CASRTRASNYGYTF; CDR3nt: TGTGCCAGCCGGACACGAGCCTCTAACTATGGCTACACCTTC
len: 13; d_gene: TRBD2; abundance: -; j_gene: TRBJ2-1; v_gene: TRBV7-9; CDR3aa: CASSFRTSNEQFF; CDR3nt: TGTGCCAGCAGCTTCAGGACTAGTAATGAGCAGTTCTTC
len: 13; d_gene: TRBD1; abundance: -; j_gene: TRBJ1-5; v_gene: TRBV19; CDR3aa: CASSAQGNQPQHF; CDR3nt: TGTGCCAGTAGTGCACAGGGGAATCAGCCCCAGCATTTT
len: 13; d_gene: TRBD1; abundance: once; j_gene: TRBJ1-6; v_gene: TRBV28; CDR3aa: CASSLLRSGGLHF; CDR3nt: TGTGCCAGCAGTTTGTTGAGGTCAGGGGGACTCCACTTT
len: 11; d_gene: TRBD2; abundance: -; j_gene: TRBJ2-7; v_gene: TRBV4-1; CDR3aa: CASGVGGEQYF; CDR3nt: TGCGCCAGCGGCGTCGGGGGGGAGCAGTACTTC
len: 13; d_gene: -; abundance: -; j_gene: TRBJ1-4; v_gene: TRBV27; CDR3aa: CASSFQGREKLFF; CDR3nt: TGTGCCAGCAGTTTTCAGGGAAGGGAAAAACTGTTTTTT
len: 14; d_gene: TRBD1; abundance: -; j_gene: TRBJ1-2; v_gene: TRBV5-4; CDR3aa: CASSSGTGEYGYTF; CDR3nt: TGTGCCAGCAGCTCCGGGACAGGTGAATATGGCTACACCTTC
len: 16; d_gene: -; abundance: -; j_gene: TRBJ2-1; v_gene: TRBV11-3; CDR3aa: CASSFRGSTHENEQFF; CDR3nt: TGTGCCAGCAGCTTTAGGGGGTCGACCCACGAGAATGAGCAGTTCTTC
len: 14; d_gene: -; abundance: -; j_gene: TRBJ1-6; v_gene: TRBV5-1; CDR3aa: CASSSGGYNSPLHF; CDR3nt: TGCGCCAGCAGCTCGGGGGGATATAATTCACCCCTCCACTTT
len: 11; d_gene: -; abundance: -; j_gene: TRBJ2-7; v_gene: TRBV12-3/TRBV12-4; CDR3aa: CASSRGYEQYF; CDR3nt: TGTGCCAGCAGCAGGGGATACGAGCAGTACTTC
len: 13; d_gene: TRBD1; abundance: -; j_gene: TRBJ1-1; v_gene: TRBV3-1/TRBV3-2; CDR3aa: CASFAQGDTEAFF; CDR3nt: TGTGCCAGCTTCGCCCAGGGGGACACTGAAGCTTTCTTT
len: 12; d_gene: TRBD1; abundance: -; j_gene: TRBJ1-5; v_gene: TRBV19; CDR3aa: CANDRVKQPQHF; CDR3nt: TGTGCCAACGACAGGGTTAAACAGCCCCAGCATTTT
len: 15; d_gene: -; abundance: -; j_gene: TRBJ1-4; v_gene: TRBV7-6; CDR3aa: CASSLTAGSNEKLFF; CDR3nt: TGTGCCAGCAGCCTAACGGCGGGATCAAATGAAAAACTGTTTTTT
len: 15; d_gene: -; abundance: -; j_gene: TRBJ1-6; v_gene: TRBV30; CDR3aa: CAWSSVQGGFEPLHF; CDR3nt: TGTGCCTGGAGTTCGGTCCAGGGAGGGTTTGAACCCCTCCACTTT
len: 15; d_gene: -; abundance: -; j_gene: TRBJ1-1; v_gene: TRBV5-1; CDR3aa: CASSTMTVHGTEAFF; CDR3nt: TGCGCCAGCAGCACAATGACAGTACATGGGACTGAAGCTTTCTTT
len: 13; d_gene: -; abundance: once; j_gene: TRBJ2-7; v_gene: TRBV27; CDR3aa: CASSRPGTWEQYF; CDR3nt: TGTGCCAGCAGTCGTCCCGGGACATGGGAGCAGTACTTC
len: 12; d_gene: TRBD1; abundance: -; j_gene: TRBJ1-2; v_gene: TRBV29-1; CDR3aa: CSVVGTGYGYTF; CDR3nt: TGCAGCGTTGTCGGGACAGGTTATGGCTACACCTTC
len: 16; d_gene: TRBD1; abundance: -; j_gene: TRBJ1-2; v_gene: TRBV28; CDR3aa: CASSLPRTGESYGYTF; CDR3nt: TGTGCCAGCAGCCTCCCTCGGACAGGGGAATCCTATGGCTACACCTTC
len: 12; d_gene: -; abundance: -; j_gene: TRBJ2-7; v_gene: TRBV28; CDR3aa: CASLRGSYEQYF; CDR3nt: TGTGCCAGCCTACGAGGGTCCTACGAGCAGTACTTC
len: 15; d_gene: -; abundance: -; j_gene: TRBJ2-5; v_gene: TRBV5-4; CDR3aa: CASSQDRTSSETQYF; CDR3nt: TGTGCCAGCAGCCAAGACAGGACCTCATCAGAGACCCAGTACTTC
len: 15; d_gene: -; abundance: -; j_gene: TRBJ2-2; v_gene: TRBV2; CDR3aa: CASSESSGGTGELFF; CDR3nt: TGTGCCAGCAGTGAATCGTCAGGAGGTACCGGGGAGCTGTTTTTT
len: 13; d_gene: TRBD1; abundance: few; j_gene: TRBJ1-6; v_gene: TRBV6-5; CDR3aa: CASAGQGNSPLHF; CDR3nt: TGTGCCAGCGCAGGACAGGGGAATTCACCCCTCCACTTT
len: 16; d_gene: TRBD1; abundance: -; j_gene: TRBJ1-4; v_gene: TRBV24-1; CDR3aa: CATSDPTGPTNEKLFF; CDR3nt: TGTGCCACCAGTGACCCGACAGGGCCAACTAATGAAAAACTGTTTTTT
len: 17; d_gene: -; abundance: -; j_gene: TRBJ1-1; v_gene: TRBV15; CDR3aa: CATSRNWGGALNTEAFF; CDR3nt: TGTGCCACCAGCAGGAATTGGGGTGGGGCCTTGAACACTGAAGCTTTCTTT
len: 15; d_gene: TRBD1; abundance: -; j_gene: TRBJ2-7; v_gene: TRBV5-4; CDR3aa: CASSLNGDRVVEQYF; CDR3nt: TGTGCCAGCAGCTTGAATGGGGACAGGGTTGTCGAGCAGTACTTC
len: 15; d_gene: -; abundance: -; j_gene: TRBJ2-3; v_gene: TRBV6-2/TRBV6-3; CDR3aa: CASSFGAMSTDTQYF; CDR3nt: TGTGCCAGCAGTTTCGGAGCGATGAGCACAGATACGCAGTATTTT
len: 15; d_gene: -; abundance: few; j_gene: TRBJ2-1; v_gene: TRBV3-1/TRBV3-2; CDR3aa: CASSQEAGSFNEQFF; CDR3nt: TGTGCCAGCAGCCAAGAAGCAGGGTCCTTTAATGAGCAGTTCTTC
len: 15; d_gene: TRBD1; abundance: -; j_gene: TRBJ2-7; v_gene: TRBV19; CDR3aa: CASSGDRDSSYEQYF; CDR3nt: TGTGCCAGTAGTGGTGACAGGGATTCGTCCTACGAGCAGTACTTC
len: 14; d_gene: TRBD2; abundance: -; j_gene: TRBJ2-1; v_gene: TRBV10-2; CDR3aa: CASSETSAYGEQFF; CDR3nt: TGCGCCAGCAGTGAGACTAGCGCGTATGGTGAGCAGTTCTTC
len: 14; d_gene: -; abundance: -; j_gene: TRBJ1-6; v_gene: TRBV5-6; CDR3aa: CASSFTGSNSPLHF; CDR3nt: TGTGCCAGCAGCTTTACAGGTTCTAATTCACCCCTCCACTTT
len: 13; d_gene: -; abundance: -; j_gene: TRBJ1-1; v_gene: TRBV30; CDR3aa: CAWSGGRNWVAFF; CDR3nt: TGTGCCTGGAGTGGGGGCAGGAACTGGGTAGCTTTCTTT
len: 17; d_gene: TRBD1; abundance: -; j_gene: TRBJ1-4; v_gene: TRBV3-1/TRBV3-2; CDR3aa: CASSPAGGSTTNEKLFF; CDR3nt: TGTGCCAGCAGCCCGGCAGGGGGATCCACAACTAATGAAAAACTGTTTTTT
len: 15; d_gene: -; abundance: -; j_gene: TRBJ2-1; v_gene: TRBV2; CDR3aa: CASSEAYAAGNEQFF; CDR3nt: TGTGCCAGCAGTGAAGCTTATGCGGCGGGCAATGAGCAGTTCTTC
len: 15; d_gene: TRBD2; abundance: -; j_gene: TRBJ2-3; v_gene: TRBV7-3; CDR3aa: CASSPVGGDTDTQYF; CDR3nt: TGTGCCAGCAGCCCCGTTGGGGGGGACACAGATACGCAGTATTTT
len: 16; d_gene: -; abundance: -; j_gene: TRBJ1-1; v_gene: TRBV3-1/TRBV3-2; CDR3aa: CASSQERGTMNTEAFF; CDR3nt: TGTGCCAGCAGCCAAGAAAGGGGGACCATGAACACTGAAGCTTTCTTT
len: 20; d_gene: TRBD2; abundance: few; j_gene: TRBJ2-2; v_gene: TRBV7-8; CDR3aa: CASRRGRTSGEVPRTGELFF; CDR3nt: TGTGCCAGCAGGAGAGGTCGGACTAGCGGGGAAGTACCAAGGACCGGGGAGCTGTTTTTT
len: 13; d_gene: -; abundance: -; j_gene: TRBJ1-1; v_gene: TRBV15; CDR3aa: CATSRDGQSEAFF; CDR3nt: TGTGCCACCAGCAGGGATGGACAATCTGAAGCTTTCTTT
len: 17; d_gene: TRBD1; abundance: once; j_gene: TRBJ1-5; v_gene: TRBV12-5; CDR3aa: CASGLDKTGGLNQPQHF; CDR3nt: TGTGCTAGTGGTTTGGATAAGACAGGGGGCTTGAATCAGCCCCAGCATTTT